This passage covers 6 T cell receptor beta chains from one sample sequenced in a study of blood T cell repertoires in COVID-19. Profiling relied on immunoSEQ multiplex PCR, and the TCRdb table lists in-frame clones only, not all of them. The sample lists tens of thousands of clones; 80% to 90% were seen once. Sequenced: peripheral blood. The receptors here all came from a man in his sixties or seventies with acute or convalescent COVID-19.

The chain carries TRBV5-4 and TRBJ2-2, with 9 bases lining up with TRBD1. V lost 4 bases, J lost 3 bases, and 4 bases stayed unmatched. Per germline, CDR1 SGHNT and CDR2 YYREEE (reference sequence). The CDR3 loop spans 15 amino acids. The CDR3 DNA reads as TGTGCCAGCAGCGGGAGGGACAGGGACACCGGGGAGCTGTTTTTT. It translates to CASSGRDRDTGELFF.

The CDR3 nucleotides are TGTGCCAGCAGCTTGCAGGACAGGACAGATACGCAGTATTTT. Its translation: CASSLQDRTDTQYF. The chain couples TRBV5-4 to TRBJ2-3; 7 bases align to TRBD1. This CDR3 is 14 amino acids long. Germline CDR1 is SGHNT and CDR2 is YYREEE (reference sequence). J gave up 3 bases and V 1 base, and 2 bases lay outside the gene matches.

The chain links TRBV6-5 to TRBJ2-2, with TRBD2 identical over 8 bases. V was pared by 10 bases and J by 8 bases, with 12 bases of the junction left unmatched. Germline CDR1 reads MNHEY; CDR2 reads SVGAGI. The CDR3 runs 14 residues. CDR3 loop: CAIASGSLRGELFF. Here the CDR3 DNA reads TGTGCCATTGCAAGCGGGAGTCTTCGAGGGGAGCTGTTTTTT.

This chain connects TRBV5-1 to TRBJ2-1, with D possibly being TRBD2 (5 bases). Trimming stripped 0 bases from V and 7 bases from J, with 11 bases between. Germline V gives CDR1 SGHRS, CDR2 YFSETQ. CDR3 size: 14 residues. Here the CDR3 reads CASSLESSGNEQFF. The CDR3 coding sequence is TGCGCCAGCAGCTTGGAGTCGTCGGGGAATGAGCAGTTCTTC.

The J gene is TRBJ2-5, the V gene TRBV2; 8 bases match TRBD1. CDR1 is SNHLY, CDR2 FYNNEI, per germline. Losses at the gene ends were 11 bases for V and 4 bases for J; bases not matched to a gene: 12. The CDR3 covers 14 residues. CDR3 residues: CAGSSTGAPETQYF. DNA of the CDR3: TGTGCCGGATCTTCGACAGGGGCCCCAGAGACCCAGTACTTC.

There are a few counts of this clone. The chain is built from TRBV11-1 and TRBJ1-6, with D hard to call. The CDR3 runs 13 residues. Germline V gene sequence: CDR1 SGHAT, CDR2 FQDESV (reference sequence). V was pared by 4 bases and J by 6 bases, with 7 bases between. This chain's CDR3 is CASSSEINSPLHF. The CDR3 DNA sequence: TGTGCCAGCAGCTCGGAGATTAATTCACCCCTCCACTTT.